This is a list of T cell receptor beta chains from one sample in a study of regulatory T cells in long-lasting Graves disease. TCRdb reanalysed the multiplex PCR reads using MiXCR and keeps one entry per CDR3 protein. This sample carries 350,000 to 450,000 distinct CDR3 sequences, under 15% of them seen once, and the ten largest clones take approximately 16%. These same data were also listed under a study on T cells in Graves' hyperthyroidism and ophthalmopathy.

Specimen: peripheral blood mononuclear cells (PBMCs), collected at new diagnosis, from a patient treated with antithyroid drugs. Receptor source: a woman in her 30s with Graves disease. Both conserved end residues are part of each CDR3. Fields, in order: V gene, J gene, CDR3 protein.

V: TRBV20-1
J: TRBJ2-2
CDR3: CSASEQQTGELFF

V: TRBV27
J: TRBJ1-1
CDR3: CASSLGVTTNTEAFF

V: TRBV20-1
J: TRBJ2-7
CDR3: CSARGGSSYEQYF

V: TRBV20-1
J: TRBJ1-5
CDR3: CSASPPGTQPQHF

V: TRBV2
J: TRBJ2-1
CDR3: CASSVDRGQYNEQFF

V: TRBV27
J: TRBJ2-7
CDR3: CASSRTGDTYEQYF

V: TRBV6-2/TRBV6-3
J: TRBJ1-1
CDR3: CASSYGKGGGGRGGTEAFF

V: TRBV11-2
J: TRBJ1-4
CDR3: CASSPRQGARGEKLFF

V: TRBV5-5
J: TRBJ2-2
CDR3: CASSSQGGGSTGELFF

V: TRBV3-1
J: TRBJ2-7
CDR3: CASSPGLPSNEQYF

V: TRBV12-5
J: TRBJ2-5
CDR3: CASGFLGVETQYF

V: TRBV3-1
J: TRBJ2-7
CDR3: CASSPGTSGAYSYEQYF

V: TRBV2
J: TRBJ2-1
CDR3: CASSSGKRGHNEQFF

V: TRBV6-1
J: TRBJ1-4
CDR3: CASSQGGLGGEKLFF

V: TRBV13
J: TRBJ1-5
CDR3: CASSLGQDGEPQHF

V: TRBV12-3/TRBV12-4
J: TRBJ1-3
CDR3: CASSFSSGNTIYF

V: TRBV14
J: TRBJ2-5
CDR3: CASSPDRGQLEETQYF

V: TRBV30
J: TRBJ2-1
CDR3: CAWSGQHNEQFF

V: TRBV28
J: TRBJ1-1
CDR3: CASTGGGLADTEAFF

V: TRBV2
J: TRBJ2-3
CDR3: CASSEQGFGTDTQYF

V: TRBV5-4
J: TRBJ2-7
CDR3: CASSSWTSGKGYEQYF

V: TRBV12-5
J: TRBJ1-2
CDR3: CASGSLGQGLTNYGYTF

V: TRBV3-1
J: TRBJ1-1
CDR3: CASSQTDRGAFF

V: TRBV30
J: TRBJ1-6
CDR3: CAWSVDRGWSPLHF

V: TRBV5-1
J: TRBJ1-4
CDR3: CASSLGTQATNEKLFF

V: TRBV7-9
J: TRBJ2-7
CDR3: CASSVGQGAFYEQYF

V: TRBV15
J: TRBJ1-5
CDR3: CATSRDLTLSSNQPQHF

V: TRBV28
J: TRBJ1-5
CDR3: CASSLGPFQPQHF

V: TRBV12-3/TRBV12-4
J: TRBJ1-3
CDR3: CASKLDISNSGNTIYF

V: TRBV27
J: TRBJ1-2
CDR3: CASSPLGYRYGYTF

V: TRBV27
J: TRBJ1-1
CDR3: CASRFGQGRTEAFF

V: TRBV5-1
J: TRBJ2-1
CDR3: CASSLLAILSAGNNEQFF

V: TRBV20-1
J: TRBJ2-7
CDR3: CSASPGTSEKLYPYEQYF

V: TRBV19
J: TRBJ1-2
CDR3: CATLGGVGYTF

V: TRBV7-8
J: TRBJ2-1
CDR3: CASSPRTPEQFF

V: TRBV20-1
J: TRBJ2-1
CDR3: CSARALARGSSSYNEQFF

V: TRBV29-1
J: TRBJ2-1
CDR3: CSVGYVAGRGNEQFF

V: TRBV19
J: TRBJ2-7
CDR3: CASSWGNYEQYF

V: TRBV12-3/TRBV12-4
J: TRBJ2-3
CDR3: CASRQTSTDTQYF

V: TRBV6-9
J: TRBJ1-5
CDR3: CASSYGWGNQPQHF

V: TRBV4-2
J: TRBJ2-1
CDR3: CASSQDRSGRAGNEQFF

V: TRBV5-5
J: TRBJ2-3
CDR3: CASSGESPQDPMRVNTQYF

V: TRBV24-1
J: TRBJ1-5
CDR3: CATSDARGLQPQHF

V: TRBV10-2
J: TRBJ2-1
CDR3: CATTQGGMQQFF

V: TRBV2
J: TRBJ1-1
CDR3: CASSEQGINTEAFF

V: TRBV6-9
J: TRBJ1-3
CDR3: CASSYGGTGNTIYF

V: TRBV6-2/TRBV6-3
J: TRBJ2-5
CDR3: CASSFPPQLAEVTQYF

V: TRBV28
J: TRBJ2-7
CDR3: CASSRYEQYF